A single sample is the source of the 12 T cell receptor beta chains below, sequenced in a study of T cells in localized non-small cell lung cancer. Libraries were prepared by immunoSEQ multiplex PCR; TCRdb keeps only in-frame clonotypes and omits some of them. The profile shows 45,000 to 60,000 clones, about four fifths of them singletons. The material was peripheral blood, obtained before any cancer treatment. These receptors came from a female donor at least 60 years old with stage II squamous cell lung carcinoma.

The chain uses TRBV30 and TRBJ2-1, with a weak D call TRBD1 (6 bases). Germline lookup yields CDR1 GTSNPN and CDR2 SVGIG (reference sequence). The CDR3 sequence is 14 residues long. The ends were cut back, 0 bases at V and 8 bases at J, with 14 bases in the middle. The CDR3 loop is CAWSVGAGADEQFF. The CDR3 DNA follows: TGTGCCTGGAGTGTAGGGGCAGGGGCTGATGAGCAGTTCTTC.

The J gene is TRBJ2-5, the V gene TRBV25-1; D possibly corresponds to TRBD2 (6 bases). With 5 bases removed from V and 1 base from J, the gap between germline ends came to 8 bases. From germline, CDR1 is MGHDK and CDR2 SYGVNS. This CDR3 is 13 amino acids long. This CDR3 is CASSRGLQETQYF. The CDR3 DNA is TGTGCCAGCAGTAGGGGACTCCAAGAGACCCAGTACTTC.

The rearrangement uses TRBV7-2 and TRBJ1-2; maybe TRBD1 (5 bases). The germline gives CDR1 SGHTA, CDR2 FQGNSA. V dropped 2 bases and J dropped 4 bases, with 11 bases sitting between them. The CDR3 spans 14 residues. The CDR3 protein is CASSLNGAAYGYTF. As DNA, the CDR3 is TGTGCCAGCAGCTTAAACGGGGCGGCCTATGGCTACACCTTC.

The genes are TRBV7-2 and TRBJ1-1; unclear D gene. V gave up 8 bases and J gave up 1 base, with 11 bases separating them. From germline, CDR1 is SGHTA and CDR2 FQGNSA. CDR3 size: 13 residues. The CDR3 DNA is TGTGCCAGCCTCATTAGAGGGAACACTGAAGCTTTCTTT. It codes for CASLIRGNTEAFF.

The chain combines TRBV30 with TRBJ1-2; TRBD1 matches at 10 bases. The V and J ends lost 5 bases and 8 bases, in that order; junction bases with no gene match: 8. This CDR3 is 13 amino acids long. Germline CDR1 and CDR2: GTSNPN and SVGIG (reference sequence). CDR3 sequence: CAWDDRGLQGYTF. The CDR3 region has the DNA TGTGCCTGGGACGACAGGGGGCTTCAAGGCTACACCTTC.

The rearrangement joins TRBV29-1 to TRBJ1-1; 7 bases fit TRBD1. The CDR3 has 15 residues. Germline loops: CDR1 SQVTM, CDR2 ANQGSEA. Losses at the gene ends were 6 bases for V and 5 bases for J; bases not matched to a gene: 15. CDR3: CSVGGMTGRGTEAFF. The CDR3 DNA is TGCAGCGTGGGGGGGATGACAGGGAGAGGGACTGAAGCTTTCTTT. The variable domain in full, with the rest retrieved from reference TRBV29-1 and TRBJ1-1, is SAVISQKPSRDICQRGTSLTIQCQVDSQVTMMFWYRQQPGQSLTLIATANQGSEATYESGFVIDKFPISRPNLTFSTLTVSNMSPEDSSIYLCSVGGMTGRGTEAFFGQGTRLTVV.

This clone was counted between two and nine times. The chain employs TRBV19 and TRBJ2-7, with D perhaps given as TRBD1 or TRBD2 (6 bases each). Trimming took 1 base from V and 3 from J, leaving 13 bases between them. The CDR3 covers 15 residues. CDR1 is LNHDA and CDR2 is SQIVND in the germline V gene (reference sequence). CDR3 nucleotides: TGTGCCAGTAGTATAGCCTTTGGAGGGGGCTACGAGCAGTACTTC. Translated, it gives CASSIAFGGGYEQYF.

The chain has TRBV5-8 and TRBJ2-3, with TRBD1 matching 7 bases. The junction had 3 bases not matched to a gene; V was cut back by 2 bases and J by 0 bases. Looked up from germline, CDR1 is SGHTS and CDR2 is YDEGEE. This CDR3 has 15 amino acids. CDR3: CASSLPGQSTDTQYF. The DNA of the CDR3 is TGTGCCAGCAGCTTACCGGGACAGAGCACAGATACGCAGTATTTT.

The chain joins TRBV2 to TRBJ1-2; D possibly corresponds to TRBD1 (5 bases). Trimming removed 7 bases from V and 4 bases from J, with 10 bases in between. Per germline, CDR1 SNHLY and CDR2 FYNNEI. There are 12 residues in the CDR3. The CDR3 DNA reads as TGTGCCAGCATGACAGAAGGCTATGGCTACACCTTC. Protein sequence: CASMTEGYGYTF.

This clone was recorded a few times. The chain recombines TRBV6-5 with TRBJ2-7, with TRBD1 identical over 7 bases. V lost 4 bases to trimming and J lost 3 bases; unmatched junction nucleotides: 9. The V gene's germline CDR1 is MNHEY and CDR2 SVGAGI. The CDR3 sequence is 15 residues long. The DNA of the CDR3 is TGTGCCAGCAGTTCCCCGGGACAGACCCTCTACGAGCAGTACTTC. Protein sequence: CASSSPGQTLYEQYF.

V is TRBV6-6 and J is TRBJ1-2; tentative D call: TRBD1 (5 bases). CDR1 is MNHNY and CDR2 is SVGAGI in the germline V gene (reference sequence). V was shortened by 7 bases and J by 2 bases, with 11 bases between the two germline ends. The CDR3 sequence is 13 residues long. CDR3 sequence reads: CASNRGTNYGYTF. DNA of the CDR3: TGTGCCAGCAATAGGGGAACCAACTATGGCTACACCTTC.

V is TRBV30 and J is TRBJ2-2; TRBD1 is a possible D gene (6 bases). V was trimmed by 4 bases and J by 0 bases, leaving 9 bases between them. The CDR3 extends over 14 amino acids. Germline-derived CDR1 and CDR2 are GTSNPN and SVGIG (reference sequence). The CDR3 DNA is TGTGCCTGGAAGGACAGACCGAACACCGGGGAGCTGTTTTTT. Translated: CAWKDRPNTGELFF.